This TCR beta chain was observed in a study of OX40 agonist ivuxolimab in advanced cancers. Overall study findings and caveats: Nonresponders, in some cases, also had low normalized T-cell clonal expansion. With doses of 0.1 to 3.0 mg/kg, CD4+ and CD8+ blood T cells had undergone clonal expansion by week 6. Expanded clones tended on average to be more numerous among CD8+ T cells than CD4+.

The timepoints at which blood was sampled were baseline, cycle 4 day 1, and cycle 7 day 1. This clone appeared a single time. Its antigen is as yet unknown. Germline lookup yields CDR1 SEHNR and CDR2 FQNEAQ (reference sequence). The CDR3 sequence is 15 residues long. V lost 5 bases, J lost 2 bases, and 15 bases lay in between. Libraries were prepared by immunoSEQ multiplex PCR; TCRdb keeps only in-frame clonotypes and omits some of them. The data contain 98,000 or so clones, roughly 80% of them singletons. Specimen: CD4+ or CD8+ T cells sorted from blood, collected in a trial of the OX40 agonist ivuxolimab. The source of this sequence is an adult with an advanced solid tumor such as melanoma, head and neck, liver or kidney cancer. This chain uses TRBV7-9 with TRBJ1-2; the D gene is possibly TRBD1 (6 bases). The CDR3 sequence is CASSPWGQGNYGYTF. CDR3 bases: TGTGCCAGCAGCCCGTGGGGCCAGGGGAACTATGGCTACACCTTC.